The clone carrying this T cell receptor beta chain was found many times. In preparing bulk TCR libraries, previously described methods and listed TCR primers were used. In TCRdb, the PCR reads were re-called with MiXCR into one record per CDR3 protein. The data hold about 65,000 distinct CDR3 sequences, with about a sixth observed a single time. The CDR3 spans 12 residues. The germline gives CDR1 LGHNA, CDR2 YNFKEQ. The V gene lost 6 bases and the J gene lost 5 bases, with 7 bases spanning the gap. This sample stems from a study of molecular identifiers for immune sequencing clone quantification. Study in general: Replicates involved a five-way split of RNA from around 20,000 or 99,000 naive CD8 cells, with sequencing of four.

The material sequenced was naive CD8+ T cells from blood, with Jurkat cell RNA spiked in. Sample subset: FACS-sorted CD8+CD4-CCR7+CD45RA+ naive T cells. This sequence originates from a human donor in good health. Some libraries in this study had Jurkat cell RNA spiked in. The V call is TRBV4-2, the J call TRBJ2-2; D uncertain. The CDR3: CASRLGTGELFF. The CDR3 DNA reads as TGTGCCAGCAGGCTAGGAACCGGGGAGCTGTTTTTT.